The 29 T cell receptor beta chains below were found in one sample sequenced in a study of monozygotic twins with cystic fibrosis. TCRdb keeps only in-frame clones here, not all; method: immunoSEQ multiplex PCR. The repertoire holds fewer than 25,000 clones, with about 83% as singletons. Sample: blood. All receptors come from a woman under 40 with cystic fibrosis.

The CDR3 bases are TGTGCCAGTAGTCCCCGTGGGAGCGGGGGGGTCTACAATGAGCAGTTCTTC. As protein: CASSPRGSGGVYNEQFF. This chain joins TRBV19 and TRBJ2-1; TRBD2 aligns across 10 bases. The germline gives CDR1 LNHDA, CDR2 SQIVND (reference sequence). The CDR3 runs to 17 residues. The V gene end was trimmed by 5 bases and the J gene end by 3 bases; junction bases not matched to a gene: 10.

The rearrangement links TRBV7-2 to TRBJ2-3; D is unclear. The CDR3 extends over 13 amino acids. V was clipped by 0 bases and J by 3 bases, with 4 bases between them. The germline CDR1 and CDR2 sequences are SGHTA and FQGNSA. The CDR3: CASSLAQTDTQYF. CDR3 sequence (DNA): TGTGCCAGCAGCTTAGCCCAAACAGATACGCAGTATTTT.

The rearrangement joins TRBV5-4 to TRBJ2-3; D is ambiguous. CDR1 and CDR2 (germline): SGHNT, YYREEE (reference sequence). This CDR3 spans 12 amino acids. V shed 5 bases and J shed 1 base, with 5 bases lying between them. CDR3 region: CASRSGTDTQYF. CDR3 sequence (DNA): TGTGCCAGCAGAAGCGGCACAGATACGCAGTATTTT.

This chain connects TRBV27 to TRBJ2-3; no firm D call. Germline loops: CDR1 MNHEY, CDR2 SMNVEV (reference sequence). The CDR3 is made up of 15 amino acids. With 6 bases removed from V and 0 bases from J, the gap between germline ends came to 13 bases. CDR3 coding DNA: TGTGCCAGCAGGTTGGGCCCTTCAAGCACAGATACGCAGTATTTT. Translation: CASRLGPSSTDTQYF.

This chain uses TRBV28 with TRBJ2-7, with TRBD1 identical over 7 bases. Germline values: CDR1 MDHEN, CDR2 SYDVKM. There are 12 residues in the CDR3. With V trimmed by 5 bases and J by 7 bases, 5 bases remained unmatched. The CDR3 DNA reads TGTGCCAGCAGTCTGACAGGGCCGGAGCAGTACTTC. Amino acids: CASSLTGPEQYF.

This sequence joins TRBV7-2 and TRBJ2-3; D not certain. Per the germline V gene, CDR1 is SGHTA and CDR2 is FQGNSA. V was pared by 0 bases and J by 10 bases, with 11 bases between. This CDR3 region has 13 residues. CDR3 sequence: CASSLAKGTPQYF. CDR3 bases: TGTGCCAGCAGCTTAGCGAAGGGAACCCCGCAGTATTTT.

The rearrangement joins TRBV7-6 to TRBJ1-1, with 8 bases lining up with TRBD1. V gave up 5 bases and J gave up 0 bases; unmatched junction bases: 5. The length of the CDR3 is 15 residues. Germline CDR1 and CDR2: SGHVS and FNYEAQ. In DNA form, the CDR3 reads TGTGCCAGCAGCCCCTTACAGGGGGTGAACACTGAAGCTTTCTTT. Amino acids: CASSPLQGVNTEAFF.

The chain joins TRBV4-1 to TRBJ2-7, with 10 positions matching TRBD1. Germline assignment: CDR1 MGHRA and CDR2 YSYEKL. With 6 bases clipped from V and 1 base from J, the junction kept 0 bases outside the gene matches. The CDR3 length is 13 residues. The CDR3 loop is CASRGQGSYEQYF. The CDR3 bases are TGCGCCAGCAGGGGACAGGGGTCCTACGAGCAGTACTTC.

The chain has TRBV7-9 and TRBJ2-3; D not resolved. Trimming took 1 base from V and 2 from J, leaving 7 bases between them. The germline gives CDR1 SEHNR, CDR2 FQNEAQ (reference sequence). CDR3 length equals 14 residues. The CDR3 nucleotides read TGTGCCAGCAGCTTAGGGCAGTACACAGATACGCAGTATTTT. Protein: CASSLGQYTDTQYF. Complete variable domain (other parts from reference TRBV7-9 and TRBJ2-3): DTGVSQNPRHKITKRGQNVTFRCDPISEHNRLYWYRQTLGQGPEFLTYFQNEAQLEKSRLLSDRFSAERPKGSFSTLEIQRTEQGDSAMYLCASSLGQYTDTQYFGPGTRLTVL.

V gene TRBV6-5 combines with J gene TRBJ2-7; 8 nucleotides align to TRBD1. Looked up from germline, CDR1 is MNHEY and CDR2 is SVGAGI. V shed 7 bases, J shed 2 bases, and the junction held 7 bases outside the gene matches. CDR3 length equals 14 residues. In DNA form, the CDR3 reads TGTGCCAGCACCCACGGGACAGGAACCTACGAGCAGTACTTC. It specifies CASTHGTGTYEQYF.

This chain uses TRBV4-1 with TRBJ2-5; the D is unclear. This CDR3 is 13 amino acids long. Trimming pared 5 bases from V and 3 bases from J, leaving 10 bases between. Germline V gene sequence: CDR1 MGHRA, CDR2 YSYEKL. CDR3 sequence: CASSKDYEETQYF. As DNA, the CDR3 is TGCGCCAGCAGCAAGGATTACGAAGAGACCCAGTACTTC.

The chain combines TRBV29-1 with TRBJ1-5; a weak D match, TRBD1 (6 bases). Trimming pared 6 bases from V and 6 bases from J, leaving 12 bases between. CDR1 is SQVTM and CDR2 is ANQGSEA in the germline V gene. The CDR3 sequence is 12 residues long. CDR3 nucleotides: TGCAGCGTCGGGGGGCTCGGTCAGCCCCAGCATTTT. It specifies CSVGGLGQPQHF. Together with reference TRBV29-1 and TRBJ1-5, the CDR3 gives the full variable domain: SAVISQKPSRDICQRGTSLTIQCQVDSQVTMMFWYRQQPGQSLTLIATANQGSEATYESGFVIDKFPISRPNLTFSTLTVSNMSPEDSSIYLCSVGGLGQPQHFGDGTRLSIL.

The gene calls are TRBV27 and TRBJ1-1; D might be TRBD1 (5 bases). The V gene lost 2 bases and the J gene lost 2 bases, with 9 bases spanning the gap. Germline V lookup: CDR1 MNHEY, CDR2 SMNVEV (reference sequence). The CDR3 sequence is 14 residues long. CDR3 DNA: TGTGCCAGCAGTTTAGGGGGGGATAACACTGAAGCTTTCTTT. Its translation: CASSLGGDNTEAFF.

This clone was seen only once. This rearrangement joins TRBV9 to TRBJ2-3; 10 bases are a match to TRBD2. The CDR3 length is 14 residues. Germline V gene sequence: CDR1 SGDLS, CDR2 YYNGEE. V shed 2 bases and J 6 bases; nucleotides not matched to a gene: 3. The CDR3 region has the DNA TGTGCCAGCAGCGTGCAAGCGGGGGGGGATACGCAGTATTTT. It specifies CASSVQAGGDTQYF.

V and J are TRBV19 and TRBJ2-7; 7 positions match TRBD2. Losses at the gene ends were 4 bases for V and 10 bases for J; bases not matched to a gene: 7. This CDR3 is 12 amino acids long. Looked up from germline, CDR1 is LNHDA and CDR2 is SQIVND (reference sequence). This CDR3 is CASSTAGESQYF. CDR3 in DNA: TGTGCCAGTAGTACGGCGGGGGAGAGCCAGTACTTC.

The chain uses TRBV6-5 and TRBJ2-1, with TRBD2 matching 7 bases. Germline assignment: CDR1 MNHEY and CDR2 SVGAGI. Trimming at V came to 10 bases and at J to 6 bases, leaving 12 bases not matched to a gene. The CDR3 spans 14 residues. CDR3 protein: CATQTGTIFNEQFF. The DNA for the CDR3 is TGTGCCACCCAGACCGGGACTATCTTCAATGAGCAGTTCTTC.

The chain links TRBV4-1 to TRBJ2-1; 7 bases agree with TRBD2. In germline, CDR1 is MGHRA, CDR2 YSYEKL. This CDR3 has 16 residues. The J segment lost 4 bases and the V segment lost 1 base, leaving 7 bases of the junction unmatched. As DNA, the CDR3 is TGCGCCAGCAGCCAAGGAGCGGGGCGGTCGTACAATGAGCAGTTCTTC. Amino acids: CASSQGAGRSYNEQFF.

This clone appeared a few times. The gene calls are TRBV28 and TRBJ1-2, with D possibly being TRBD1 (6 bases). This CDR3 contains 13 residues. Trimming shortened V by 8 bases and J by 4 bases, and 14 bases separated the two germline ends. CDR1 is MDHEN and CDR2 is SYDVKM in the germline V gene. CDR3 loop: CASRPIQGYGYTF. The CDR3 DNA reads TGTGCCAGCCGACCCATACAGGGCTATGGCTACACCTTC.

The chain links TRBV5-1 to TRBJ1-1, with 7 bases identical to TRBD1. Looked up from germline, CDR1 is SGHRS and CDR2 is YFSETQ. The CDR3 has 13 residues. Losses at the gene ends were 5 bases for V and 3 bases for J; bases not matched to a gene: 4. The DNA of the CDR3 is TGCGCCAGCAGTCCCCAGGGGGACACTGAAGCTTTCTTT. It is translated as CASSPQGDTEAFF.

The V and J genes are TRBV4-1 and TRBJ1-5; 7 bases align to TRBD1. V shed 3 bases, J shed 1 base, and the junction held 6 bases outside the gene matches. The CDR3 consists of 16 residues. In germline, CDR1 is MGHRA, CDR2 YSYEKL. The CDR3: CASSQDDRASNQPQHF. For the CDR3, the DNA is TGCGCCAGCAGCCAGGACGACAGGGCGAGCAATCAGCCCCAGCATTTT.

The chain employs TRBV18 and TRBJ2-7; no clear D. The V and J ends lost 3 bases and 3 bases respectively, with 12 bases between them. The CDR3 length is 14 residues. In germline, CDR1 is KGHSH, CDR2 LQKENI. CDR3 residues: CASSPPIQYYEQYF. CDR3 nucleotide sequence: TGTGCCAGCTCACCCCCGATTCAGTACTACGAGCAGTACTTC.

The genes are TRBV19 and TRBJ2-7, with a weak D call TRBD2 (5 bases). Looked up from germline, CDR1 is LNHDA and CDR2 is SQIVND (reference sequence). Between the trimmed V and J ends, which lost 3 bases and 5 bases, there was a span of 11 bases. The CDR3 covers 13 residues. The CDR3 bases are TGTGCCAGTAGTATGACAACAGCGGACGAGCAGTACTTC. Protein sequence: CASSMTTADEQYF.

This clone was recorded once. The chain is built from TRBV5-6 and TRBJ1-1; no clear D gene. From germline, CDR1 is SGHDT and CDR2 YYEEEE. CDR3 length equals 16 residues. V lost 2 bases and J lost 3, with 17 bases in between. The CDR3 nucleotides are TGTGCCAGCAGCTTTCCCCGTGTGGACTGGGACACTGAAGCTTTCTTT. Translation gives CASSFPRVDWDTEAFF.

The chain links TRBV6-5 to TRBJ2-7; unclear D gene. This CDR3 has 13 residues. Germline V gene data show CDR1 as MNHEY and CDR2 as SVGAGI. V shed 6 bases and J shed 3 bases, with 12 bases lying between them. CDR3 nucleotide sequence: TGTGCCAGCAGCCTGACACAGAGCTACGAGCAGTACTTC. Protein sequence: CASSLTQSYEQYF.

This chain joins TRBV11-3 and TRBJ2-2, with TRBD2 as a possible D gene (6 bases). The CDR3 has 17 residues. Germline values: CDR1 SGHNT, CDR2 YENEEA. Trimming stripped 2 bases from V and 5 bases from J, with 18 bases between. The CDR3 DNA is TGTGCCAGCAGCTTAAGCGGAGGACTATTAGGGACCGGGGAGCTGTTTTTT. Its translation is CASSLSGGLLGTGELFF.

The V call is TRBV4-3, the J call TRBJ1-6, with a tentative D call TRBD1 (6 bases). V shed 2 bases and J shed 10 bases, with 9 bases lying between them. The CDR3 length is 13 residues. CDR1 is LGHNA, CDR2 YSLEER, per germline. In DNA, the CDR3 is TGCGCCAGCAGCCAACAGGGGCACTCACCCCTCCACTTT. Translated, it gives CASSQQGHSPLHF.

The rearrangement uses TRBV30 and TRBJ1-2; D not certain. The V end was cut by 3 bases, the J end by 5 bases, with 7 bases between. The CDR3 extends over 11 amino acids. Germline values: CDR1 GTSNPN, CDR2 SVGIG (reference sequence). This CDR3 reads CAWSFSYGYTF. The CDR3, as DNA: TGTGCCTGGAGCTTTAGTTATGGCTACACCTTC.

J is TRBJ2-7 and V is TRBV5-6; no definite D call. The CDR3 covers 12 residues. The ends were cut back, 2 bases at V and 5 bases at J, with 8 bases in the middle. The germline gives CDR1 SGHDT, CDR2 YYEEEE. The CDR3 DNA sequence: TGTGCCAGCAGCTTTATAGGGAACGAGCAGTACTTC. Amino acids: CASSFIGNEQYF.

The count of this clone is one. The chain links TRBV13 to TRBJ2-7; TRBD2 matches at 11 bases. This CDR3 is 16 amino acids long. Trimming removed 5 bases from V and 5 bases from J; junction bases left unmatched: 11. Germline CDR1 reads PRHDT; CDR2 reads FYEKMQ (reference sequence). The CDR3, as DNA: TGTGCCAGCAGCATATTTAGCGGGGGGGCCGTCAACGAGCAGTACTTC. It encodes CASSIFSGGAVNEQYF.